The rows below give T cell receptor beta chains drawn from one sample of a study of CD8 T cells in ankylosing spondylitis. One entry per CDR3 protein, called by TCRdb with MiXCR from the 5' RACE reads. The sample holds some 130,000 distinct CDR3 sequences, about 7.3% seen once. The specimen sequenced was blood, either unsorted or a sorted T cell fraction (not recorded which). The receptors here all came from a female donor with ankylosing spondylitis or in good health (not recorded which). The CDR3 runs from the conserved cysteine through the conserved F or W. The order of the fields is clone size, J gene, V gene, D gene, CDR3 DNA, CDR3 protein. The D gene is left open where the match is weak. Clone size is not always given. Where it is, it says once, few, many or a class for expanded clones.

>many|TRBJ2-3|TRBV5-1|TRBD2
TGCGCCAGCAGCTTTAGCGGGGTCACAGATACGCAGTATTTT
CASSFSGVTDTQYF
>many|TRBJ1-2|TRBV5-1|.
TGCGCCAGCAGCTTGTCGGGCGGGAGCCCTAACTATGGCTACACCTTC
CASSLSGGSPNYGYTF
>many|TRBJ2-5|TRBV27|TRBD1
TGTGCCAGCAGACCGTGGACAGGGAAGTGGGAGACCCAGTACTTC
CASRPWTGKWETQYF
>many|TRBJ2-2|TRBV3-1|.
TGTGCCAGCAGCCAAGGTCTAGTGGACGGGGAGCTGTTTTTT
CASSQGLVDGELFF
>many|TRBJ2-1|TRBV5-1|.
TGCGCCAGCACCCTTGGAGCGGACAATGAGCAGTTCTTC
CASTLGADNEQFF
>many|TRBJ1-1|TRBV12-3/TRBV12-4|.
TGTGCCAGCAGTTTCGTCCTGGGAGAGGGCACTGAAGCTTTCTTT
CASSFVLGEGTEAFF
>many|TRBJ1-6|TRBV12-3/TRBV12-4|.
TGTGCCAGCAGTTTGGCCGAGGGGGTACAATCACCCCTCCACTTT
CASSLAEGVQSPLHF
>many|TRBJ2-7|TRBV7-9|.
TGTGCCAGCAGCCCCACAGCCTACTACGAGCAGTACTTC
CASSPTAYYEQYF
>many|TRBJ1-4|TRBV7-7|TRBD1
TGTGCTAGCAGCTTACGACAGGGACCTAATGAAAAACTGTTTTTT
CASSLRQGPNEKLFF
>many|TRBJ1-6|TRBV7-8|.
TGTGCCAGCAGCTTAGGGTCCTATGGTTCACCCCTCCACTTT
CASSLGSYGSPLHF
>many|TRBJ1-1|TRBV12-3/TRBV12-4|TRBD1
TGTGCCAGCACCCCCGGGACAGGGAACACTGAAGCTTTCTTT
CASTPGTGNTEAFF
>many|TRBJ1-1|TRBV3-1|TRBD1
TGTGCCAGCAGCCATCAGGGGGCAAATACTGAAGCTTTCTTT
CASSHQGANTEAFF
>.|TRBJ2-2|TRBV11-3|.
TGTGCCAGCAGCCCCCATGGTGGGGTAGCCGGGGAGCTGTTTTTT
CASSPHGGVAGELFF
>many|TRBJ2-3|TRBV4-1|.
TGCGCCAGCAGCCCTCAACTACGGGACGGAATGAAAGATACGCAGTATTTT
CASSPQLRDGMKDTQYF
>many|TRBJ2-3|TRBV2|.
TGTGCCAGCAGTGAATACTCAGATACGCAGTATTTT
CASSEYSDTQYF
>many|TRBJ2-2|TRBV14|.
TGTGCCAGCAGCCACGGTTTAGGGGAGCTGTTTTTT
CASSHGLGELFF
>many|TRBJ1-5|TRBV6-5|.
TGTGCCAGCAGTTACGGGGCAGGGAGGGATCAGCCCCAGCATTTT
CASSYGAGRDQPQHF
>many|TRBJ1-2|TRBV12-3/TRBV12-4|TRBD1
TGTGCCAGCAGGGGGACAGGGCGAGACGGCTACACCTTC
CASRGTGRDGYTF
>many|TRBJ1-2|TRBV15|.
TGTGCCACCAGCAGGGACTATATGGATGGCTACACCTTC
CATSRDYMDGYTF
>many|TRBJ2-5|TRBV12-3/TRBV12-4|TRBD2
TGTGCCAGCAGTTCTCTAGCGGGGGACCAAGAGACCCAGTACTTC
CASSSLAGDQETQYF
>many|TRBJ2-5|TRBV5-1|.
TGCGCCAGCAGCTTGTTTGACAGCCGGGACCGGGGGGAGACCCAGTACTTC
CASSLFDSRDRGETQYF
>many|TRBJ1-6|TRBV12-3/TRBV12-4|TRBD1
TGTGCCAGCAGTCTCGACTGGACAGGGGTGAAATCACCCCTCCACTTT
CASSLDWTGVKSPLHF
>many|TRBJ2-1|TRBV7-9|.
TGTGCCAGCAGCTTCTTTTACAATGAGCAGTTCTTC
CASSFFYNEQFF
>many|TRBJ2-1|TRBV4-3|.
TGCGCCAGCAGCCAAGATAAGACTATAAATGAGCAGTTCTTC
CASSQDKTINEQFF
>many|TRBJ2-5|TRBV3-1|TRBD2
TGTGCCAGCAGCCTTTGGACTAGCGGGCAAGAGACCCAGTACTTC
CASSLWTSGQETQYF
>many|TRBJ2-3|TRBV20-1|.
TGCAGTGCTAGAGATGTCTGGGGGGAAGGCACAGATACGCAGTATTTT
CSARDVWGEGTDTQYF
>many|TRBJ2-3|TRBV12-3/TRBV12-4|TRBD2
TGTGCCAGCAGTTTATTAGTTAGCGGGGATGGCACAGATACGCAGTATTTT
CASSLLVSGDGTDTQYF
>few|TRBJ1-6|TRBV4-3|.
TGCGCCAGCAGCCAAGATTATCGGGGGGTTAATTCACCCCTCCACTTT
CASSQDYRGVNSPLHF
>many|TRBJ1-1|TRBV20-1|TRBD1
TGCAGTGCTCGACAGGGTGTGGGCACTGAAGCTTTCTTT
CSARQGVGTEAFF
>many|TRBJ2-1|TRBV5-1|.
TGCGCCAGCAGCTTGGAGCCGGGGGCGTTCCGCAATGAGCAGTTCTTC
CASSLEPGAFRNEQFF
>many|TRBJ2-2|TRBV9|.
TGTGCCAGCAGCGTAGATGGGGAGCTGTTTTTT
CASSVDGELFF
>many|TRBJ2-5|TRBV20-1|.
TGCAGTGCTAGAGATGGGGCAGGGGAACAGGAAGAGACCCAGTACTTC
CSARDGAGEQEETQYF
>few|TRBJ2-5|TRBV11-2|TRBD2
TGTGCCAGCAATCTAGCGGGGGGACAAGAGACCCAGTACTTC
CASNLAGGQETQYF
>many|TRBJ1-2|TRBV5-1|.
TGCGCCAGCAGCTCGGACAGCCCGTTCTATGGCTACACCTTC
CASSSDSPFYGYTF
>few|TRBJ2-3|TRBV27|.
TGTGCCAGCAGTTTATTACCGACCACAGATACGCAGTATTTT
CASSLLPTTDTQYF
>many|TRBJ2-1|TRBV20-1|.
TGCAGTGCCCAAGCCGGGACTCCCTACAATGAGCAGTTCTTC
CSAQAGTPYNEQFF
>many|TRBJ2-7|TRBV20-1|TRBD2
TGCAGTGCTAGAGGGGACTATACCTACGAGCAGTACTTC
CSARGDYTYEQYF
>many|TRBJ2-3|TRBV28|.
TGTGCCAGCAGTTCCAGGGAAGATACGCAGTATTTT
CASSSREDTQYF
>many|TRBJ2-7|TRBV9|.
TGTGCCAGCAGCGCTACGGGTTACGAGCAGTACTTC
CASSATGYEQYF